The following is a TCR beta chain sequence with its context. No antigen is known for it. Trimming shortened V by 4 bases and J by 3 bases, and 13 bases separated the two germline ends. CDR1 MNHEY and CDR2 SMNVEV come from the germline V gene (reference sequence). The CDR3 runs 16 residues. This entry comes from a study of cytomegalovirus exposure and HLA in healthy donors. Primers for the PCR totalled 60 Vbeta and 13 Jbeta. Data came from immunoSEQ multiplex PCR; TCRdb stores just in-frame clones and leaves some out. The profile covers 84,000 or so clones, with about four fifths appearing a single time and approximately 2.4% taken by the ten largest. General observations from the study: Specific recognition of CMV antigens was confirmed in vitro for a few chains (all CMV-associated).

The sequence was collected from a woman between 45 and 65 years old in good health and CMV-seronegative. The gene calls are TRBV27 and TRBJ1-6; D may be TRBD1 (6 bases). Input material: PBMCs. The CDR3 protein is CASSYGGRNYNSPLHF. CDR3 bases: TGTGCCAGCAGTTACGGGGGGCGCAACTATAATTCACCCCTCCACTTT.